The T cell receptor (beta chain) described here comes from a study of Graves' ophthalmopathy and Graves' hyperthyroidism. General study points: Ophthalmopathy progression predictions by the model showed 72.22% specificity and 70.59% sensitivity.

For repertoire sequencing, the TCR beta CDR3 regions were amplified from RNA transcripts. Second-round multiplex PCR came after first-round RT-PCR with HTBI primers. TCRdb processed the multiplex PCR reads anew with MiXCR; each CDR3 protein has one entry. The repertoire has 230,000 or so distinct CDR3 sequences, around 50% of them found once; the top ten carry more than 45%. Ophthalmopathy donors showed moderate-to-severe activity, CAS ≥3, NOSPECS ≥4 and a duration under 3 months. Other autoimmune diseases, uncontrolled infections, pregnancy or lactation led to the exclusion of patients. PBMCs had their origin in fresh peripheral blood (roughly 10 ml). This clonotype was recorded a few times. Its antigen is not identified. The receptor was derived from an adult man with Graves' ophthalmopathy. What was sequenced was peripheral blood.

The CDR3 reads CASSLGQGVGAEAFF. CDR3 bases: TGTGCCAGCAGCTTAGGGCAGGGGGTGGGCGCTGAAGCTTTCTTT. This chain joins TRBV7-9 and TRBJ1-1; 7 positions agree with TRBD1. From germline, CDR1 is SEHNR and CDR2 FQNEAQ (reference sequence). The CDR3 has 15 residues. V gave up 1 base and J gave up 6 bases; unmatched junction bases: 8. The whole variable domain, remainder taken from reference TRBV7-9 and TRBJ1-1, is DTGVSQNPRHKITKRGQNVTFRCDPISEHNRLYWYRQTLGQGPEFLTYFQNEAQLEKSRLLSDRFSAERPKGSFSTLEIQRTEQGDSAMYLCASSLGQGVGAEAFFGQGTRLTVV.